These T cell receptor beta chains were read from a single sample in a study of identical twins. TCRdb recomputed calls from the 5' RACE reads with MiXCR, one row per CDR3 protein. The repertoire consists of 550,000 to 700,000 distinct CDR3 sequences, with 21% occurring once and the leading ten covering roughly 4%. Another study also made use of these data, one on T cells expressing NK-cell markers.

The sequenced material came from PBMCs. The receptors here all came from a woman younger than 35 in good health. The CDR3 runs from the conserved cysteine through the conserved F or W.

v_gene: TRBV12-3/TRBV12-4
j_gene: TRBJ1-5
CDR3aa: CASSFGRELINQPQHF

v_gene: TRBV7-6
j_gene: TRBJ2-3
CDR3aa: CASSSLAGGRGDTQYF

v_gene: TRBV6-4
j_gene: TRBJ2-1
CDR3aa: CASSDGTEGYNEQFF

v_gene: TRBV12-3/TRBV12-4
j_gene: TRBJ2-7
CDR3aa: CASSFGGRTYEQYF

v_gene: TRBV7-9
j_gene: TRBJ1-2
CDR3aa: CASGAGTSSEGYTF

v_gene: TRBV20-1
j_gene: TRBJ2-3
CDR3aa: CSALGGLTDTQYF

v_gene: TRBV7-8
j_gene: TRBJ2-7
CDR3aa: CASRPKPWDSSEQYF

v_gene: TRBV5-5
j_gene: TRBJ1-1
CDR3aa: CASSLARKDEAFF

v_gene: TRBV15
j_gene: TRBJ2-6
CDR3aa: CATSAGSSGANVLTF

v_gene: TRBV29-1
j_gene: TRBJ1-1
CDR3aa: CSVEQLGNTEAFF

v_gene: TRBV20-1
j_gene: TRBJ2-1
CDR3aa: CSAEGNNEQFF

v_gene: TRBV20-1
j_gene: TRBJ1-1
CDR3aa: CSLMTGMNTEAFF

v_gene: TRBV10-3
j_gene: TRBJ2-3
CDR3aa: CAINGGQGAPTGDTQYF

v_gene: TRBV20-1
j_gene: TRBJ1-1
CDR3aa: CSARNPNTEAFF

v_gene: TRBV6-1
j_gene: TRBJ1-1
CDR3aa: CASKPGQTNTEAFF

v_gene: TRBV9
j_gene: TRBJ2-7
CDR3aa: CASSLQGESYEQYF

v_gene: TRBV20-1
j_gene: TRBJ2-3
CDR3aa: CSARDLGAGNTDTQYF

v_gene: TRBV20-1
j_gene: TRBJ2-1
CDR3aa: CSARPPLDYYSSYNEQFF

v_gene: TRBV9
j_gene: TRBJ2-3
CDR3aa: CASSVEDGRTQYF

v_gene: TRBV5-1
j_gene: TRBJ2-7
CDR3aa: CASSSKRYEQYF

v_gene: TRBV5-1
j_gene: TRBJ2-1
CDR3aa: CASSLVGAGEVNEQFF

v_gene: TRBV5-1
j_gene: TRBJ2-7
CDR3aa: CASSFALEQYF

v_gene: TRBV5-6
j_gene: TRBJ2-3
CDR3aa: CASSSAPLMQYF

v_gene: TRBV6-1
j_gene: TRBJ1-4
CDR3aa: CASSRGTANEKLFF

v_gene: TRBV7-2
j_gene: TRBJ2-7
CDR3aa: CASSSLAGVPGEQYF

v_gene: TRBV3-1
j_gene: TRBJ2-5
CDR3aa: CASSHASGTGETQYF

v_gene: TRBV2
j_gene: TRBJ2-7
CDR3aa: CASSTPKQPHEQYF

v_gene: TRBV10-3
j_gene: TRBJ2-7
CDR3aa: CAISGQGASGLYEQYF

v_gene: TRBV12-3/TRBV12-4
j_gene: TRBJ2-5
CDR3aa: CASTRGLAGGETQYF

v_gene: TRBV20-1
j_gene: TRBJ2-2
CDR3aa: CSARVAGNKNTGELFF

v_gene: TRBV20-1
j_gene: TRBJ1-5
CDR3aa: CSASPGPRNQPQHF

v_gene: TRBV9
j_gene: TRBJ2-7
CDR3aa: CASSSTSGKEQYF

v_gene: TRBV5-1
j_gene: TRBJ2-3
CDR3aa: CASSSGGSTDTQYF

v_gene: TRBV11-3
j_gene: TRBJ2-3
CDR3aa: CASRSDHDTQYF

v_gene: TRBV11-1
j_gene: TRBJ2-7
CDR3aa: CASSPRVVLSYEQYF

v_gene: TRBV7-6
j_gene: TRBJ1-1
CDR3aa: CASSLGAGGAEAFF

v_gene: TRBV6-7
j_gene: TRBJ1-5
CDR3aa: CATTVAGADQPQHF

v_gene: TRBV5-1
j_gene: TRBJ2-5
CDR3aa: CASSLADGGGETQYF

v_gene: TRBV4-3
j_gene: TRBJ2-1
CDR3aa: CASSQDFEADTTYPYNEQFF

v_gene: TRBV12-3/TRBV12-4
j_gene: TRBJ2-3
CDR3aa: CASSLGAGAYTDTQYF

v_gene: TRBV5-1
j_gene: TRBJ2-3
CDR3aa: CASSLLFTDTQYF

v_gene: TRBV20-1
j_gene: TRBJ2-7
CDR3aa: CSASDGPKGEQYF

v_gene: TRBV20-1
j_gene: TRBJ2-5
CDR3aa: CSARSPQGQETQYF

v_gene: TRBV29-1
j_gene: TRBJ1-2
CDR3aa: CSASGNNYGYTF

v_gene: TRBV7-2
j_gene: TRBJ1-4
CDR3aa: CASSLRERSNEKLFF

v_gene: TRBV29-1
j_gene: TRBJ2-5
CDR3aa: CSVLSTGLSETQYF

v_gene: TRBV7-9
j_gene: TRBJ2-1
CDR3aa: CASSYRLQRGLNEQFF

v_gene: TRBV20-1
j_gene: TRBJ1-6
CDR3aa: CSARASGNSPLHF

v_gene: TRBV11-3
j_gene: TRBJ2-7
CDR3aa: CASSPGQGIEQYF

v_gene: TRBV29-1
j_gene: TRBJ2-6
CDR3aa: CSVVLGSSGANVLTF

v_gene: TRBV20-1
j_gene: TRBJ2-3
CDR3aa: CSAYPGLAGGPAADTQYF

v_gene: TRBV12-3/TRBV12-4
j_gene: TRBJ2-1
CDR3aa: CASSFLWNEQFF

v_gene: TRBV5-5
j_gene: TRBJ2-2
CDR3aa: CASSYRTGNTGELFF

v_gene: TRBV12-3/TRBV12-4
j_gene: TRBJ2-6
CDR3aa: CASSSPGTGSAGANVLTF

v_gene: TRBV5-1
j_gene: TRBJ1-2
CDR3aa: CASSPDSNNYGYTF

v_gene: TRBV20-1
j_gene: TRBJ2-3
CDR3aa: CSAREWTITDTQYF

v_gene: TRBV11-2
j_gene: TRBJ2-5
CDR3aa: CASSLIAGLWETQYF

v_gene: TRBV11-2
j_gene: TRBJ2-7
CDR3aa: CASSSISLYEQYF

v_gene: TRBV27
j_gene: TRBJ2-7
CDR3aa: CASKFIGQKQYF